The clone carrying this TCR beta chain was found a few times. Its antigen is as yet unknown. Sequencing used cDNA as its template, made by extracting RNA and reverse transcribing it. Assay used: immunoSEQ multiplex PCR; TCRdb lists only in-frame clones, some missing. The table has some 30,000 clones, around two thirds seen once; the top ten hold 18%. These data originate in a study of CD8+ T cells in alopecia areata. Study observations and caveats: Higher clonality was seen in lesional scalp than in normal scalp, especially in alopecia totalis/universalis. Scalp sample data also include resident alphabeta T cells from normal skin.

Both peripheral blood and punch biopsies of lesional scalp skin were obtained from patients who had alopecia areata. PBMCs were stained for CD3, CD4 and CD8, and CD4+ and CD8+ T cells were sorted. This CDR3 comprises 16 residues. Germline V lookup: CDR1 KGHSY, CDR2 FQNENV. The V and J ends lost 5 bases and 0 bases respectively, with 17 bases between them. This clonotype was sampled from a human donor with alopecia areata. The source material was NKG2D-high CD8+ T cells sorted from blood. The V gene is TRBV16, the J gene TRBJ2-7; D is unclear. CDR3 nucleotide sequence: TGTGCCAGCAGCAAGCTTCTAGATATGTACTCCTACGAGCAGTACTTC. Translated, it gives CASSKLLDMYSYEQYF.